This TCR beta chain derives from a study of CD4 and CD8 cells across lung adenocarcinoma regions. One entry per CDR3 protein results from TCRdb running MiXCR on the PCR reads. The sample lists tens of thousands of distinct CDR3 sequences, approximately 49% occurring once. The patients had localized lung adenocarcinoma, a non-small cell subtype. The CDR3 has 16 residues. The trim removed 2 bases at V and 5 bases at J, leaving 10 bases unmatched. Looked up from germline, CDR1 is MNHNS and CDR2 is SASEGT. This sequence was found in a female donor with lung adenocarcinoma. The CD4 and CD8 labels of this study may be unreliable. The specimen was CD8+ T cells from the center of a lung tumor. The chain uses TRBV6-1 and TRBJ1-2, with 8 bases identical to TRBD1. CDR3 protein: CASSEQGSGGLYGYTF. The CDR3 region has the DNA TGTGCCAGCAGTGAACAAGGGTCAGGGGGCCTATATGGCTACACCTTC.